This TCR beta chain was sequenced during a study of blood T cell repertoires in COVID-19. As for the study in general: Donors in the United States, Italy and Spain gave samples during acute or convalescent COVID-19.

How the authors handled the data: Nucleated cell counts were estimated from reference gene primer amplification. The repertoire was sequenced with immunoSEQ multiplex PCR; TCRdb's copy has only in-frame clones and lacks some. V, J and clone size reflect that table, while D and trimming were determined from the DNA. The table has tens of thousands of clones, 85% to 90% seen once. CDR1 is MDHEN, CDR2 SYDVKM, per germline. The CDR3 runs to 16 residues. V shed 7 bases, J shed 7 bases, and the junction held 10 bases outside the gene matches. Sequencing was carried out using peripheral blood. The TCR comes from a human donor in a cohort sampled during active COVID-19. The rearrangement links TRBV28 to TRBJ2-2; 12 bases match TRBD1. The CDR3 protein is CASINSGTGGGGELFF. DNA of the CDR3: TGTGCCAGCATCAACTCCGGGACAGGGGGCGGCGGGGAGCTGTTTTTT.